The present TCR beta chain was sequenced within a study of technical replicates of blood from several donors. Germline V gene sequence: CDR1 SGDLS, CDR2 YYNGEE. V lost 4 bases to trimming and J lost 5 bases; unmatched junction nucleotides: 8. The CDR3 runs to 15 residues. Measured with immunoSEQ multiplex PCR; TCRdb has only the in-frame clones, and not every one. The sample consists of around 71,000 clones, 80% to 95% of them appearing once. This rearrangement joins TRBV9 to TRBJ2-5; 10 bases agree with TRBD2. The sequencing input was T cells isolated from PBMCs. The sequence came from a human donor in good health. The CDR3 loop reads CASSHHLAGDETQYF. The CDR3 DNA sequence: TGTGCCAGCAGCCACCACCTAGCGGGAGATGAGACCCAGTACTTC.